The source of this T cell receptor beta chain is a study of T cells after yellow fever vaccination. Study information: It was SMART-Seq v4 Ultra Low Input that prepared the fractions with low cell numbers. Findings and caveats of the study: A weaker secondary response peaked on day 5, the primary on day 15. Primary-vaccination clones mostly resurfaced post-booster (just under 98% CD4, more than 85% CD8).

Concerning this clonotype: What it binds is unknown.

For TCR, cDNA came from 5'RACE template switching, which added a universal primer site and UMIs. TCRdb re-derived calls from the 5' RACE reads in MiXCR, one entry per CDR3 protein. This table has some 390,000 distinct CDR3 sequences, 6.2% appearing once. The V gene's germline CDR1 is SGHDT and CDR2 YYEEEE. Trimming took 3 bases from V and 5 from J, leaving 17 bases between them. This CDR3 comprises 16 residues. The sequence was obtained from a man aged 25-45 years who received the YFV17D yellow fever vaccine. Sequenced material: PBMCs, taken 5 days after the yellow fever booster vaccination. The chain joins TRBV5-6 to TRBJ2-2; maybe TRBD1 (6 bases). The CDR3: CASSYMGAIVTGELFF. In DNA, the CDR3 is TGTGCCAGCAGCTACATGGGGGCAATAGTTACCGGGGAGCTGTTTTTT.